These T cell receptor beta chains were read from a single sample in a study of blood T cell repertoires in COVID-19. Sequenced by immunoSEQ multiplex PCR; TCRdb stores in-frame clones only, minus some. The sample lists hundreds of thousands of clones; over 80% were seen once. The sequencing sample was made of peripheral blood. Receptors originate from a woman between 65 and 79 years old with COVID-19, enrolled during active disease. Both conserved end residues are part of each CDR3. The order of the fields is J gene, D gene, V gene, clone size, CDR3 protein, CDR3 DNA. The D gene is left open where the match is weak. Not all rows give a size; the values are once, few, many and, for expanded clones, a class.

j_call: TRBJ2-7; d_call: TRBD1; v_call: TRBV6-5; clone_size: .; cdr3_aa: CASSTRQGLSYEQYF; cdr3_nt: TGTGCCAGCAGTACCCGACAGGGATTATCCTACGAGCAGTACTTC
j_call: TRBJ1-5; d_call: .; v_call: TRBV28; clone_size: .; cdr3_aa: CASSLRDMGNQPQHF; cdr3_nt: TGTGCCAGCAGTTTACGGGACATGGGCAATCAGCCCCAGCATTTT
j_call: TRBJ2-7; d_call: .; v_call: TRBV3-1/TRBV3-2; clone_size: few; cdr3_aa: CASSQDEGFTYEQYF; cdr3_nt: TGTGCCAGCAGCCAAGATGAGGGATTTACCTACGAGCAGTACTTC
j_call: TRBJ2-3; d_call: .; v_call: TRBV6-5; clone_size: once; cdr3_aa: CASTLTTDTQYF; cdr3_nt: TGTGCCAGCACCCTAACTACGGATACGCAGTATTTT
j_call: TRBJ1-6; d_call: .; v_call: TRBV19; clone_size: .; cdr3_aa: CASSIRNSPLHF; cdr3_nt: TGTGCCAGTAGTATACGGAATTCACCCCTCCACTTT
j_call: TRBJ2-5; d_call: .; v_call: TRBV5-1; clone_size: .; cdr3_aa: CASSRRTVQETQYF; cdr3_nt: TGCGCCAGCTCCCGTCGGACTGTCCAAGAGACCCAGTACTTC
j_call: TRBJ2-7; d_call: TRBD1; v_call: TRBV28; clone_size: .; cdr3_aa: CASSPSTGIVYEQYF; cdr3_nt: TGTGCCAGCAGTCCCTCGACAGGGATCGTCTACGAGCAGTACTTC
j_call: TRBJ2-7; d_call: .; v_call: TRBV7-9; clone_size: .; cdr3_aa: CASSREREQYF; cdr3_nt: TGTGCCAGCAGCCGAGAGCGGGAGCAGTACTTC
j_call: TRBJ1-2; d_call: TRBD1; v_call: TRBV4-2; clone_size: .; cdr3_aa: CASSQPLGTVRGYTF; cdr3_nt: TGTGCCAGCAGCCAGCCTTTGGGGACAGTGAGGGGCTACACCTTC
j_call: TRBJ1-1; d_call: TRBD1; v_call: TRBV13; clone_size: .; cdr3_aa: CASSARQGRGTEAFF; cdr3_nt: TGTGCCAGCAGCGCTCGACAGGGGAGAGGCACTGAAGCTTTCTTT
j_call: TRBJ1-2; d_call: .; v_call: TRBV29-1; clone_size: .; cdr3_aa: CSVDRQGDGYTF; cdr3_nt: TGCAGCGTTGATAGGCAGGGCGATGGCTACACCTTC
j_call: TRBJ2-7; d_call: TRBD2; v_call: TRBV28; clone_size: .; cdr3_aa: CASTIGAGVVYEQYF; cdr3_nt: TGTGCCAGCACCATCGGGGCGGGAGTCGTGTACGAGCAGTACTTC
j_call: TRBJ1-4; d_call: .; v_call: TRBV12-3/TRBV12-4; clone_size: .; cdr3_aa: CASSLAGNEKLFF; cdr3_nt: TGTGCCAGCAGTTTAGCCGGGAATGAAAAACTGTTTTTT
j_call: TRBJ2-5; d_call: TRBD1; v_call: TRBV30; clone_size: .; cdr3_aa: CAWGGQQETQYF; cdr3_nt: TGTGCCTGGGGGGGACAGCAAGAGACCCAGTACTTC
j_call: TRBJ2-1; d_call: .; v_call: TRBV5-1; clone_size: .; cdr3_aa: CASRGEVTSYNEQFF; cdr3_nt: TGCGCCAGCAGGGGGGAGGTTACCTCCTACAATGAGCAGTTCTTC
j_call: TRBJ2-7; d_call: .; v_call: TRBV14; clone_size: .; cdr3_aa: CASSQAYEQYF; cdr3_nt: TGTGCCAGCAGCCAAGCTTACGAGCAGTACTTC
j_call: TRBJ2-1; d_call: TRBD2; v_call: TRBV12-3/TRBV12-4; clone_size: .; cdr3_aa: CASVLLAEGQFF; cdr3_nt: TGTGCCAGCGTTCTACTAGCGGAGGGGCAGTTCTTC
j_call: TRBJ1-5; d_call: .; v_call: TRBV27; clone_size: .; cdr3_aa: CASSSFGAQGQQPQHF; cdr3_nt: TGTGCCAGCAGTTCCTTCGGGGCCCAGGGACAACAGCCCCAGCATTTT
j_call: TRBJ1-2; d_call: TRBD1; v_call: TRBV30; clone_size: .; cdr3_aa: CACNLKTGNYGYTF; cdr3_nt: TGTGCCTGCAACCTCAAGACAGGGAACTATGGCTACACCTTC
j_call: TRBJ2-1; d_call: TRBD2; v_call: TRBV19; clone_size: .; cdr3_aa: CASSMSGLAGGNEQFF; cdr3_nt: TGTGCCAGTAGTATGAGTGGACTAGCGGGAGGGAATGAGCAGTTCTTC
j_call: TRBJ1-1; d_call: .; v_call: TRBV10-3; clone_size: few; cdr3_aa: CAISEEGRTEAFF; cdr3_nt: TGTGCCATCAGTGAGGAGGGAAGGACTGAAGCTTTCTTT
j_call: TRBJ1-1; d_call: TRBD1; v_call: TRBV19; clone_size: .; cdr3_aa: CASSTTGGTEAFF; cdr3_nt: TGTGCCAGTAGTACAACAGGGGGCACTGAAGCTTTCTTT
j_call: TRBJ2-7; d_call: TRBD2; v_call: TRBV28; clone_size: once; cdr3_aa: CASSFRTQSGRAEDEQYF; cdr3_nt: TGTGCCAGCAGTTTCCGTACGCAGAGCGGGAGGGCCGAGGACGAGCAGTACTTC
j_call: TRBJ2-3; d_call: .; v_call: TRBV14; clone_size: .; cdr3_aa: CASSQVIDTQYF; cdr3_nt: TGTGCCAGCAGCCAAGTAATAGATACGCAGTATTTT
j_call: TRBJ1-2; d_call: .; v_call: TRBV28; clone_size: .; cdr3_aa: CASSLLGTYGYTF; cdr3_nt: TGTGCCAGCAGTTTACTGGGCACCTATGGCTACACCTTC
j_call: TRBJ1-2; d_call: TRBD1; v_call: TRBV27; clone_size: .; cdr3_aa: CASRPDRDRDYGYTF; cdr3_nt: TGTGCCAGCAGACCAGACCGGGACAGGGACTATGGCTACACCTTC
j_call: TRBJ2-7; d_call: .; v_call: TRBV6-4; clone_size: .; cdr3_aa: CASSVEGGNYEQYF; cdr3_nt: TGTGCCAGCAGTGTTGAGGGGGGGAATTACGAGCAGTACTTC
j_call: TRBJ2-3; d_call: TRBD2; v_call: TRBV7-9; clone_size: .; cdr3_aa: CASSLQPGGRTDTQYF; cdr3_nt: TGTGCCAGCAGCTTACAGCCGGGCGGGAGGACAGATACGCAGTATTTT
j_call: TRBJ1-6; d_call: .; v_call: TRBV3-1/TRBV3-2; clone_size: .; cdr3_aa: CASSQDRPYGSSYNSPLHF; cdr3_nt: TGTGCCAGCAGCCAAGACAGGCCCTATGGGAGCTCCTATAATTCACCCCTCCACTTT
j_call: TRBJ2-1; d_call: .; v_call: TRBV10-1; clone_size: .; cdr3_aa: CASSDQGRDNEQFF; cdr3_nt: TGCGCCAGCAGTGACCAGGGGCGAGACAATGAGCAGTTCTTC
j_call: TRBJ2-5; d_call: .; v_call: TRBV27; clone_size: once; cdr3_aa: CASSLRHYQETQYF; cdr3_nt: TGTGCCAGCAGTCTACGACACTACCAAGAGACCCAGTACTTC
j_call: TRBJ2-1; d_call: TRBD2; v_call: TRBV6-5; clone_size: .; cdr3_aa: CASSRTSGINEQFF; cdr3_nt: TGTGCCAGCAGCCGGACTAGCGGGATCAATGAGCAGTTCTTC
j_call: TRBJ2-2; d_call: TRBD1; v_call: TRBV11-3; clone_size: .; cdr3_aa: CASSWGPRDRGMNTGELFF; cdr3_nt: TGTGCCAGCAGCTGGGGCCCCCGGGACAGGGGGATGAACACCGGGGAGCTGTTTTTT
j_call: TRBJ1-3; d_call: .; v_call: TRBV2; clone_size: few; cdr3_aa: CASRDEQVFSSGNTIYF; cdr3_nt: TGTGCCAGCAGGGACGAACAGGTTTTCAGCTCTGGAAACACCATATATTTT
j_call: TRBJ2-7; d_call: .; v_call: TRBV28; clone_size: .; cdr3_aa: CASSSPSWSDLEQYF; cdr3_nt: TGTGCCAGCAGTTCCCCGTCGTGGAGCGATCTCGAGCAGTACTTC
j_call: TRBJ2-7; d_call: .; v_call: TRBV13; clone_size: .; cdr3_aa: CASEAWRNYEQYF; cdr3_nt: TGTGCCAGTGAAGCCTGGCGGAACTACGAGCAGTACTTC
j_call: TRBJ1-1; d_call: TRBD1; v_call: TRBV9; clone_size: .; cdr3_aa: CASSERTGGVTEAFF; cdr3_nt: TGTGCCAGCAGCGAAAGGACAGGGGGGGTCACTGAAGCTTTCTTT
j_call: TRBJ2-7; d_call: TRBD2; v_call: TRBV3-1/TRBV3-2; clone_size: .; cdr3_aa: CASSRIGGGYEQYF; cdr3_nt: TGTGCCAGCAGCCGTATCGGGGGGGGATACGAGCAGTACTTC
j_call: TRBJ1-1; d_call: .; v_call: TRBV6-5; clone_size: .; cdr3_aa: CASSLSQGPGAFF; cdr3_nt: TGTGCCAGCAGCTTATCACAGGGCCCGGGAGCTTTCTTT
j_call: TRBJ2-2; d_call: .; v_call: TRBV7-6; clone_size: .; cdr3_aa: CASSPGGIVGELFF; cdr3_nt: TGTGCCAGCAGCCCAGGGGGGATAGTCGGGGAGCTGTTTTTT
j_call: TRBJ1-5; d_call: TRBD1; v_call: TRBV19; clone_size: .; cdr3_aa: CASTRTGGNQPQHF; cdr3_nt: TGTGCCAGTACACGGACAGGAGGGAATCAGCCCCAGCATTTT
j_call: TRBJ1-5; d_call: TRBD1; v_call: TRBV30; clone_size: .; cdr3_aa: CAWSARDRGASNQPQHF; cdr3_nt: TGTGCCTGGAGTGCCCGGGACAGGGGGGCGAGCAATCAGCCCCAGCATTTT
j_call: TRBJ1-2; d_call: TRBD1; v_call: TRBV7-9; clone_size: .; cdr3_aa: CASSLGQSDYGYTF; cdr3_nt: TGTGCCAGCAGCTTGGGACAGAGTGACTATGGCTACACCTTC
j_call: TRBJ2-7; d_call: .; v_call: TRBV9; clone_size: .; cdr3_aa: CASSPGIGAYEQYF; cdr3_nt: TGTGCCAGCAGCCCCGGAATTGGAGCCTACGAGCAGTACTTC
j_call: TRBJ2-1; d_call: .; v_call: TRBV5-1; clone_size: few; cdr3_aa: CASSLIWGQGPISSYNEQFF; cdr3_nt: TGCGCCAGCAGCTTGATATGGGGCCAGGGGCCTATAAGCTCCTACAATGAGCAGTTCTTC
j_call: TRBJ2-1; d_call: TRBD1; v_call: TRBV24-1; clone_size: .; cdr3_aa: CATSDLNRGLGNEQFF; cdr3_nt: TGTGCCACCAGTGATCTTAACAGGGGGCTGGGCAATGAGCAGTTCTTC
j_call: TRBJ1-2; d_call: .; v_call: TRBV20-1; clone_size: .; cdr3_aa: CSASKGEGGYTF; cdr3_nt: TGCAGTGCTAGTAAGGGGGAGGGTGGCTACACCTTC
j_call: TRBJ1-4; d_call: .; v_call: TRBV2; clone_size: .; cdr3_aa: CASSVSQGWGIF; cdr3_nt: TGTGCCAGCAGTGTATCTCAGGGGTGGGGAATTTTT
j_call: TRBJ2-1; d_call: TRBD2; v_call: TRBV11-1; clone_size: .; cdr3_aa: CASSPGTSVDNEQFF; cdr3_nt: TGTGCCAGCAGCCCCGGGACTAGCGTAGACAATGAGCAGTTCTTC
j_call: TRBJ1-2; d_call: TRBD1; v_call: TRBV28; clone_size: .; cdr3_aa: CASSVTGDYGYTF; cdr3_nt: TGTGCCAGCAGTGTGACAGGGGACTATGGCTACACCTTC
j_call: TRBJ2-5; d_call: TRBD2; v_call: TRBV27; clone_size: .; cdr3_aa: CASRGLGGGTQYF; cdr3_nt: TGTGCCAGCCGTGGACTAGGAGGTGGGACCCAGTACTTC
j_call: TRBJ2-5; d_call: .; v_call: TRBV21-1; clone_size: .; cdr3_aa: CASTRTSGTFRYEETQYF; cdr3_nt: TGTGCCAGCACCAGGACTAGCGGAACGTTCCGGTATGAAGAGACCCAGTACTTC
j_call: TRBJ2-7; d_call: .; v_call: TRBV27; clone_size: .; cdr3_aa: CASSFGSGPGRIGEQYF; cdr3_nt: TGTGCCAGCAGTTTCGGGTCGGGCCCAGGGCGGATCGGAGAGCAGTACTTC
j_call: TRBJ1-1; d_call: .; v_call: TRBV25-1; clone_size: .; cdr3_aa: CASSEADRNAAEAFF; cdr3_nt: TGTGCCAGCAGTGAGGCGGACAGAAACGCCGCTGAAGCTTTCTTT
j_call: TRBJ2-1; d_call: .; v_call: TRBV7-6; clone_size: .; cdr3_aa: CASSLEPRPSSYNEQFF; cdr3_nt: TGTGCCAGCAGCTTAGAGCCGCGCCCTAGCTCCTACAATGAGCAGTTCTTC
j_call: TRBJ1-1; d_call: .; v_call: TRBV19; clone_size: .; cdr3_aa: CASSIGAGDFLGAFF; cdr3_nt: TGTGCCAGTAGTATAGGGGCCGGGGACTTTCTTGGGGCTTTCTTT
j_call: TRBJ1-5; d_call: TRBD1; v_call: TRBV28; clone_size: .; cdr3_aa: CASNPQGQGYQPQHF; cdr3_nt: TGTGCCAGCAACCCACAGGGACAGGGGTATCAGCCCCAGCATTTT
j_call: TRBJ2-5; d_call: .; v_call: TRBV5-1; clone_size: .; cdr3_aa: CASSLTRERTTQYF; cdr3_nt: TGCGCCAGCAGCTTGACAAGGGAGCGTACTACCCAGTACTTC
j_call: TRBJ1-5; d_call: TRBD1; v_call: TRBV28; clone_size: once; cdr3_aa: CASSTPRTGFRQPQHF; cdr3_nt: TGTGCCAGCAGCACTCCCCGGACAGGGTTTCGCCAGCCCCAGCATTTT
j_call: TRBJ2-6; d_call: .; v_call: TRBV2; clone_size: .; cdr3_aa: CASSTGTGANVLTF; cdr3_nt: TGTGCCAGCAGTACTGGTACTGGGGCCAACGTCCTGACTTTC